The 7 T cell receptor beta chains below were found in one sample sequenced in a study of blood T cell repertoires in COVID-19. The protocol was immunoSEQ multiplex PCR, while the TCRdb copy is restricted to in-frame clones and leaves out a portion. Here the sample spans roughly 290,000 clones, around 89% being singletons. What was sequenced was peripheral blood. These receptors were taken from a woman in her sixties or seventies with acute or convalescent COVID-19.

This clone was seen only once. The J gene is TRBJ2-7, the V gene TRBV29-1; D not resolved. V shed 6 bases and J shed 4 bases, with 19 bases lying between them. The CDR3 is made up of 14 amino acids. CDR1 is SQVTM, CDR2 ANQGSEA, per germline. This chain's CDR3 is CSVATGVRLYEQYF. CDR3 DNA sequence: TGCAGCGTGGCGACCGGAGTACGGCTTTACGAGCAGTACTTC.

The genes are TRBV5-1 and TRBJ1-5; D perhaps matches TRBD1 (5 bases). This CDR3 has 15 residues. V gave up 0 bases and J gave up 1 base, with 8 bases separating them. From germline, CDR1 is SGHRS and CDR2 YFSETQ. The CDR3 here is CASSLGGGSNQPQHF. In DNA form, the CDR3 reads TGCGCCAGCAGCTTGGGCGGGGGGAGCAATCAGCCCCAGCATTTT.

This rearrangement joins TRBV6-2 or TRBV6-3 to TRBJ2-7; tentative D call: TRBD1 (6 bases). Germline lookup yields CDR1 MNHEY and CDR2 SVGEGT. V shed 6 bases and J shed 9 bases, with 15 bases lying between them. The CDR3 length is 12 residues. CDR3 residues: CASRYPTGRQYF. CDR3 sequence (DNA): TGTGCCAGCAGGTACCCTACAGGGAGGCAGTACTTC.

This chain joins TRBV11-1 and TRBJ2-7, with D possibly matching TRBD2 (5 bases). Germline assignment: CDR1 SGHAT and CDR2 FQDESV (reference sequence). The CDR3 has 14 residues. V lost 0 bases and J 3 bases, leaving 9 bases between the germline ends. The CDR3 region is CASSLARDGYEQYF. The CDR3 nucleotides read TGTGCCAGCAGCTTAGCCCGGGATGGCTACGAGCAGTACTTC. Drawing the rest from reference TRBV11-1 and TRBJ2-7, the complete variable domain is EAEVAQSPRYKITEKSQAVAFWCDPISGHATLYWYRQILGQGPELLVQFQDESVVDDSQLPKDRFSAERLKGVDSTLKIQPAELGDSAMYLCASSLARDGYEQYFGPGTRLTVT.

The V and J genes are TRBV29-1 and TRBJ1-1; 7 nucleotides align to TRBD1. Germline CDR1 and CDR2: SQVTM and ANQGSEA. The CDR3 length is 13 residues. V dropped 7 bases and J dropped 2; count of bases not matched to a gene: 7. The DNA of the CDR3 is TGCAGCGGCTCAGGGGGAGGTAACACTGAAGCTTTCTTT. Residues: CSGSGGGNTEAFF.

This clone was seen only once. The chain employs TRBV19 and TRBJ2-5; D is possibly TRBD1 (6 bases). This CDR3 spans 14 amino acids. Trimming shortened V by 4 bases and J by 2 bases, and 11 bases separated the two germline ends. Germline lookup yields CDR1 LNHDA and CDR2 SQIVND (reference sequence). The CDR3 protein is CASSNGQQQETQYF. The CDR3 DNA follows: TGTGCCAGTAGTAATGGACAGCAACAAGAGACCCAGTACTTC.

The chain carries TRBV7-3 and TRBJ2-1, with TRBD1 matching 7 bases. The CDR3 is 15 residues long. Germline V CDR1 and CDR2: SGHTA, FQGTGA. The V and J ends lost 5 bases and 4 bases, in that order; junction bases with no gene match: 8. CDR3 bases: TGTGCCAGCAGCGGCCTACAGGGGTCATACAATGAGCAGTTCTTC. Protein: CASSGLQGSYNEQFF.